Included here is one T cell receptor (beta chain) sequence, with context. This sample was included in a study of T cell changes during pregnancy in multiple sclerosis. The V end was cut by 4 bases, the J end by 4 bases, with 10 bases between. The germline V gene encodes CDR1 SGHVS and CDR2 FNYEAQ. CDR3 length: 13 amino acids. Only in-frame clones appear in the TCRdb table, and some are missing; sequencing was by immunoSEQ multiplex PCR. The repertoire has about 50,000 clones, approximately 91% of them found once; the top ten carry 9%. This specimen consisted of CD8+ T cells from peripheral blood mononuclear cells, obtained after pregnancy. This clonotype was sampled from a female donor with multiple sclerosis, enrolled in a pregnancy study. V is TRBV7-6 and J is TRBJ1-1; D not resolved. As DNA, the CDR3 is TGTGCCAGCAGCTCCCCCGGGGTCACTGAAGCTTTCTTT. It encodes CASSSPGVTEAFF.